Listed below are T cell receptor beta chains from one sample, sequenced in a study of cytomegalovirus exposure and HLA in healthy donors. Using immunoSEQ multiplex PCR, the repertoire was profiled, and TCRdb retains in-frame clones only, with some absent. The profile shows over 150,000 clones, roughly 81% of them singletons. Sequencing was performed on PBMCs. These receptors all come from a woman in her thirties in good health and CMV-seropositive. The CDR3 runs from the conserved cysteine through the conserved F or W. The order of the fields is CDR3 protein, CDR3 DNA, V gene, D gene, clone size, J gene. A D gene is named only where the DNA matches it firmly. Only some rows state a clone size, as once, few, many or a class for expanded clones.

CDR3: CASSYSDTSSYEQYF; DNA: TGTGCCAGCAGTTACTCCGACACAAGCTCCTACGAGCAGTACTTC; V: TRBV6-5; D: .; size: .; J: TRBJ2-7
CDR3: CASNGFLGALAGAYEQYF; DNA: TGTGCCAGCAACGGCTTTTTGGGGGCACTAGCGGGGGCCTACGAGCAGTACTTC; V: TRBV28; D: TRBD2; size: .; J: TRBJ2-7
CDR3: CASSPGTGFSYEQYF; DNA: TGTGCCAGCAGCCCCGGGACTGGGTTTAGCTACGAGCAGTACTTC; V: TRBV28; D: .; size: few; J: TRBJ2-7
CDR3: CASNPDGGVTEAFF; DNA: TGTGCCAGTAACCCAGACGGGGGTGTGACTGAAGCTTTCTTT; V: TRBV19; D: .; size: .; J: TRBJ1-1
CDR3: CSSSLEGLPGVNTEAFF; DNA: TGTTCCAGCAGCTTAGAGGGGTTACCAGGGGTGAACACTGAAGCTTTCTTT; V: TRBV7-9; D: .; size: .; J: TRBJ1-1
CDR3: CASSREGGNTEAFF; DNA: TGCGCCAGCAGCAGGGAGGGCGGGAACACTGAAGCTTTCTTT; V: TRBV5-1; D: .; size: few; J: TRBJ1-1
CDR3: CAGTGGQYEQYF; DNA: TGTGCCGGGACAGGGGGGCAGTACGAGCAGTACTTC; V: TRBV2; D: TRBD1; size: once; J: TRBJ2-7
CDR3: CASSQASGVGYEQFF; DNA: TGTGCCAGCAGCCAGGCCTCGGGAGTAGGCTATGAGCAGTTCTTC; V: TRBV4-2; D: .; size: .; J: TRBJ2-1
CDR3: CASSLAPSGSDYEQYF; DNA: TGCGCCAGCAGCTTGGCTCCTAGCGGGTCCGACTACGAGCAGTACTTC; V: TRBV5-1; D: TRBD2; size: .; J: TRBJ2-7
CDR3: CASSPDYGERGYTF; DNA: TGTGCCAGCAGTCCCGATTACGGGGAGAGAGGGTACACCTTC; V: TRBV28; D: .; size: .; J: TRBJ1-2
CDR3: CASSLGGLAGYTGELFF; DNA: TGCGCCAGCAGCTTGGGGGGACTAGCGGGATATACCGGGGAGCTGTTTTTT; V: TRBV5-1; D: TRBD2; size: .; J: TRBJ2-2
CDR3: CASSPRAPKGRNTEAFF; DNA: TGTGCCAGCAGTCCCCGGGCCCCCAAAGGGAGGAACACTGAAGCTTTCTTT; V: TRBV28; D: .; size: .; J: TRBJ1-1
CDR3: CASSGGGRENYGYTF; DNA: TGTGCCAGCAGCGGGGGAGGCAGGGAGAACTATGGCTACACCTTC; V: TRBV9; D: .; size: .; J: TRBJ1-2
CDR3: CASSEGGVGETQYF; DNA: TGTGCCAGCAGTGAAGGGGGGGTGGGGGAGACCCAGTACTTC; V: TRBV6-1; D: .; size: .; J: TRBJ2-5
CDR3: CASSLVQETQYF; DNA: TGTGCCAGCAGCTTAGTACAAGAGACCCAGTACTTC; V: TRBV11-2; D: .; size: few; J: TRBJ2-5
CDR3: CASSSRGMINEQFF; DNA: TGTGCCAGCAGTTCCAGGGGGATGATCAATGAGCAGTTCTTC; V: TRBV25-1; D: TRBD1; size: few; J: TRBJ2-1
CDR3: CASSSTTGELSGEQFF; DNA: TGTGCCAGCAGCTCCACGACAGGGGAATTAAGCGGTGAGCAGTTCTTC; V: TRBV7-2; D: TRBD1; size: .; J: TRBJ2-1
CDR3: CASSLDRGQSPLHF; DNA: TGTGCCAGCAGTCTTGACAGGGGCCAATCACCCCTCCACTTT; V: TRBV14; D: TRBD1; size: few; J: TRBJ1-6
CDR3: CASSGARGFSYNEQFF; DNA: TGCGCCAGCAGTGGGGCACGGGGGTTTTCCTACAATGAGCAGTTCTTC; V: TRBV10-1; D: .; size: .; J: TRBJ2-1
CDR3: CASSLVAAFSWETQYF; DNA: TGTGCCAGCAGCTTAGTCGCGGCCTTCTCCTGGGAGACCCAGTACTTC; V: TRBV7-2; D: .; size: .; J: TRBJ2-5
CDR3: CASSEVFLSSYNEQFF; DNA: TGTGCCAGCAGTGAGGTGTTTTTGAGCTCCTACAATGAGCAGTTCTTC; V: TRBV2; D: .; size: .; J: TRBJ2-1
CDR3: CASKRTGALNTEAFF; DNA: TGTGCCAGCAAGAGGACAGGGGCTTTGAACACTGAAGCTTTCTTT; V: TRBV11-2; D: TRBD1; size: .; J: TRBJ1-1
CDR3: CASSFLAGPPNEQYF; DNA: TGCGCCAGCAGCTTTCTAGCGGGGCCCCCCAACGAGCAGTACTTC; V: TRBV5-1; D: TRBD2; size: .; J: TRBJ2-7
CDR3: CASRTAGVGNQPQHF; DNA: TGTGCCAGCAGAACTGCAGGGGTAGGCAATCAGCCCCAGCATTTT; V: TRBV28; D: .; size: .; J: TRBJ1-5
CDR3: CASTRTVNQPQHF; DNA: TGTGCCAGCACCAGGACTGTAAATCAGCCCCAGCATTTT; V: TRBV7-2; D: .; size: .; J: TRBJ1-5
CDR3: CASSNGFAAYEQYF; DNA: TGTGCCAGCAGTAACGGGTTCGCAGCCTACGAGCAGTACTTC; V: TRBV27; D: .; size: .; J: TRBJ2-7
CDR3: CASSVVAGGGETQYF; DNA: TGTGCCAGCAGCGTAGTAGCGGGAGGTGGAGAGACCCAGTACTTC; V: TRBV9; D: TRBD2; size: .; J: TRBJ2-5
CDR3: CASTGELNEQFF; DNA: TGTGCCAGCACCGGGGAACTAAATGAGCAGTTCTTC; V: TRBV7-6; D: .; size: few; J: TRBJ2-1
CDR3: CASRTGNTEAFF; DNA: TGTGCCAGTAGGACAGGTAACACTGAAGCTTTCTTT; V: TRBV19; D: .; size: .; J: TRBJ1-1
CDR3: CSAPDTGELFF; DNA: TGCAGTGCCCCTGACACCGGGGAGCTGTTTTTT; V: TRBV20-1; D: .; size: .; J: TRBJ2-2
CDR3: CASSLTSGDGQTSTDTQYF; DNA: TGTGCCAGCAGCCTGACTAGCGGGGACGGCCAAACTAGCACAGATACGCAGTATTTT; V: TRBV28; D: TRBD2; size: .; J: TRBJ2-3
CDR3: CASSQDRGETQYF; DNA: TGTGCCAGCAGCCAGGACAGGGGAGAGACCCAGTACTTC; V: TRBV5-4; D: TRBD1; size: .; J: TRBJ2-5
CDR3: CASSHAGYNEQFF; DNA: TGTGCCAGTAGCCATGCAGGCTACAATGAGCAGTTCTTC; V: TRBV19; D: .; size: .; J: TRBJ2-1
CDR3: CASSRNRRDNEQFF; DNA: TGTGCCAGCAGCCGGAACAGGAGGGACAATGAGCAGTTCTTC; V: TRBV7-8; D: .; size: .; J: TRBJ2-1
CDR3: CASSAGVGEQYF; DNA: TGTGCCAGCAGTGCCGGGGTAGGCGAGCAGTACTTC; V: TRBV7-9; D: .; size: few; J: TRBJ2-7
CDR3: CASSLLDKETQYF; DNA: TGCGCCAGCAGCTTGCTGGACAAAGAGACCCAGTACTTC; V: TRBV5-1; D: .; size: once; J: TRBJ2-5
CDR3: CASSPWGLLGASSYEQYF; DNA: TGTGCCAGCAGCCCTTGGGGGCTCCTCGGGGCCAGCTCCTACGAGCAGTACTTC; V: TRBV21-1; D: .; size: .; J: TRBJ2-7
CDR3: CASRKTSGSNEQFF; DNA: TGTGCCAGCAGGAAGACTAGCGGGAGTAATGAGCAGTTCTTC; V: TRBV7-9; D: TRBD2; size: .; J: TRBJ2-1
CDR3: CASSFTGISSYEQYF; DNA: TGTGCCAGCAGTTTTACAGGGATAAGCTCCTACGAGCAGTACTTC; V: TRBV27; D: .; size: .; J: TRBJ2-7
CDR3: CSSSSTSSGGAYEQYF; DNA: TGTTCCAGCAGCTCGACCTCTAGCGGAGGGGCCTACGAGCAGTACTTC; V: TRBV7-9; D: TRBD2; size: .; J: TRBJ2-7
CDR3: CASSRISSGRFKGDEQFF; DNA: TGCGCCAGCAGCCGTATTTCTAGCGGGAGGTTTAAGGGTGATGAGCAGTTCTTC; V: TRBV4-1; D: TRBD2; size: .; J: TRBJ2-1
CDR3: CATGQSSGYTDTQYF; DNA: TGTGCCACTGGGCAGTCTAGCGGTTACACAGATACGCAGTATTTT; V: TRBV15; D: TRBD2; size: .; J: TRBJ2-3
CDR3: CASSLTPGGQYF; DNA: TGTGCCAGCAGCTTAACCCCGGGTGGGCAGTACTTC; V: TRBV13; D: .; size: .; J: TRBJ2-5
CDR3: CASSPRSGNTIYF; DNA: TGTGCCAGCAGCCCCAGATCTGGAAACACCATATATTTT; V: TRBV5-4; D: .; size: .; J: TRBJ1-3
CDR3: CASRGDSNEKLFF; DNA: TGTGCCAGCAGAGGGGACAGTAATGAAAAACTGTTTTTT; V: TRBV6-5; D: TRBD1; size: once; J: TRBJ1-4
CDR3: CASSQDLGHEQYF; DNA: TGTGCCAGCAGCCAAGACCTAGGCCACGAGCAGTACTTC; V: TRBV4-2; D: .; size: .; J: TRBJ2-7